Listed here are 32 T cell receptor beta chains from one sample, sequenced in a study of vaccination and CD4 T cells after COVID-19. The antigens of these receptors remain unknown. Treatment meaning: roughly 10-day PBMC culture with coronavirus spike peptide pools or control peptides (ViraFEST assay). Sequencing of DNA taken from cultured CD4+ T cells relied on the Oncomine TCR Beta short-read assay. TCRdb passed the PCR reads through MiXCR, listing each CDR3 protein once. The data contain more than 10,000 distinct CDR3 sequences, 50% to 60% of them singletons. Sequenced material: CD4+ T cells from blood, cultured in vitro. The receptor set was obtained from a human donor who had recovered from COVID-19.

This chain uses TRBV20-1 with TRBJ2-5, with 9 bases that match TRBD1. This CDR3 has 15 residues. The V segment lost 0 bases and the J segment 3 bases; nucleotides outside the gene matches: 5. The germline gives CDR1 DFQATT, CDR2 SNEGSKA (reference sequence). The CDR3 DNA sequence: TGCAGTGCTAGAGATCCGGGACAGGGTAAAGAGACCCAGTACTTC. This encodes CSARDPGQGKETQYF.

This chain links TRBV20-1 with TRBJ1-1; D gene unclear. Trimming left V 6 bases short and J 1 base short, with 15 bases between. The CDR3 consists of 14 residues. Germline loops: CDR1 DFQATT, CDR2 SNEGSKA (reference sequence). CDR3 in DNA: TGCAGTGCGCCCTCCACCGCTTGGAACACTGAAGCTTTCTTT. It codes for CSAPSTAWNTEAFF.

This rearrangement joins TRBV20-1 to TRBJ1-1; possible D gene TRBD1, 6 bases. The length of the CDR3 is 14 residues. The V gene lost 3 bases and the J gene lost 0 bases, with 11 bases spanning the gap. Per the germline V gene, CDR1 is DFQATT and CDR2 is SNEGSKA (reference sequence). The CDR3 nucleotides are TGCAGTGCTAGGACAGGACAGCTGAACACTGAAGCTTTCTTT. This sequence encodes CSARTGQLNTEAFF.

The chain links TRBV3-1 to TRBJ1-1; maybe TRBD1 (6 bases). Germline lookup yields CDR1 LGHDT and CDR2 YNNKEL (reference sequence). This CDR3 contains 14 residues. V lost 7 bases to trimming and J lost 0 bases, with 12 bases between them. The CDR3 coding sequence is TGTGCCAGCACAGACAGGTCTATGAACACTGAAGCTTTCTTT. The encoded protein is CASTDRSMNTEAFF.

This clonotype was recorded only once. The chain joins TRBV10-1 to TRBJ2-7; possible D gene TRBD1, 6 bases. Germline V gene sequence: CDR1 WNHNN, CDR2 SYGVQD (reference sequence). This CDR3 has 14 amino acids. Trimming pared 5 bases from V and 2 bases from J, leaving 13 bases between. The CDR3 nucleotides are TGCGCCAGCAGTACGACAGGTTCAACCTACGAGCAGTACTTC. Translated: CASSTTGSTYEQYF.

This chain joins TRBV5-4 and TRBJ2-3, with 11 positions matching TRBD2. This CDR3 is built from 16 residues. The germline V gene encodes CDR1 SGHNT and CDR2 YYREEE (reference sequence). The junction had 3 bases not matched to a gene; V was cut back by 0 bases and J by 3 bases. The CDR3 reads CASSLVGTSGTDTQYF. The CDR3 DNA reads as TGTGCCAGCAGCTTGGTTGGGACTAGCGGAACAGATACGCAGTATTTT. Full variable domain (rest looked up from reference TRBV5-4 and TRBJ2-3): ETGVTQSPTHLIKTRGQQVTLRCSSQSGHNTVSWYQQALGQGPQFIFQYYREEENGRGNFPPRFSGLQFPNYSSELNVNALELDDSALYLCASSLVGTSGTDTQYFGPGTRLTVL.

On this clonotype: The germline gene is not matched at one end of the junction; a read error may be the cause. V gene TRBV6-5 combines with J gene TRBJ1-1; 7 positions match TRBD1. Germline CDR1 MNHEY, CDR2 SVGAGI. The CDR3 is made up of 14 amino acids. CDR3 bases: TGTGCCAGTAGTTACCGGAGGGGGCTTACTGAAGCTTTCTTT. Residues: CASSYRRGLTEAFF.

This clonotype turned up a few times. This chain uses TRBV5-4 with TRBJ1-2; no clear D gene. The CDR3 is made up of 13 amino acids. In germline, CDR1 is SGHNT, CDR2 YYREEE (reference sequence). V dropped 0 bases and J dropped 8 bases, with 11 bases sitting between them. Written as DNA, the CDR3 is TGTGCCAGCAGCTTGGTTGGGGAACAGGGCTACACCTTC. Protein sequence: CASSLVGEQGYTF. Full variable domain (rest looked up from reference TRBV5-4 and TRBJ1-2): ETGVTQSPTHLIKTRGQQVTLRCSSQSGHNTVSWYQQALGQGPQFIFQYYREEENGRGNFPPRFSGLQFPNYSSELNVNALELDDSALYLCASSLVGEQGYTFGSGTRLTVV.

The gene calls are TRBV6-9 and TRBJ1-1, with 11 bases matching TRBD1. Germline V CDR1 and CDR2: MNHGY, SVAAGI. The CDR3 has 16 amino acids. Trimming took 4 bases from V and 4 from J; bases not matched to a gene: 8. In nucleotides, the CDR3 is TGTGCCAGCAGTTTAGGGGACAGGGGGGTTGGCACTGAAGCTTTCTTT. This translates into CASSLGDRGVGTEAFF.

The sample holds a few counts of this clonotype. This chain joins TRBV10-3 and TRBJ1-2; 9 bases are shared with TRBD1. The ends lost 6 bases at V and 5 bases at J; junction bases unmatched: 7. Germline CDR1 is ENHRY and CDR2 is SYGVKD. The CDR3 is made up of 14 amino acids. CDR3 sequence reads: CAIRRDRELYGYTF. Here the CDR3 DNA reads TGTGCCATCAGAAGGGACAGGGAATTGTATGGCTACACCTTC.

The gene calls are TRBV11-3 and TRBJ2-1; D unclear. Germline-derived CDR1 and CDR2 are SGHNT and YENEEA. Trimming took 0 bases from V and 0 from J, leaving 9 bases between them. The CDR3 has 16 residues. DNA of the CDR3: TGTGCCAGCAGCTTAGAGCAGGCCAGCTCCTACAATGAGCAGTTCTTC. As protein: CASSLEQASSYNEQFF.

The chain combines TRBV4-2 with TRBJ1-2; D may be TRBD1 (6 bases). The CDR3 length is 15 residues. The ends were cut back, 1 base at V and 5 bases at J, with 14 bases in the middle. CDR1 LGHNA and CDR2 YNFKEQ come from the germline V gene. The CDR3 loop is CASSQAGRGGYGYTF. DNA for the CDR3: TGTGCCAGCAGCCAAGCTGGCAGGGGAGGGTATGGCTACACCTTC.

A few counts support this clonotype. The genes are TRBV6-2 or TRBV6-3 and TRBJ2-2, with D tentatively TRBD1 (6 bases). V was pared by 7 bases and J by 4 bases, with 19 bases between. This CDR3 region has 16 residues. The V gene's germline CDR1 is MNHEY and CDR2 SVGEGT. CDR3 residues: CASTLRMGALTGELFF. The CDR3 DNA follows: TGTGCCAGCACCCTACGGATGGGGGCCCTCACCGGGGAGCTGTTTTTT.

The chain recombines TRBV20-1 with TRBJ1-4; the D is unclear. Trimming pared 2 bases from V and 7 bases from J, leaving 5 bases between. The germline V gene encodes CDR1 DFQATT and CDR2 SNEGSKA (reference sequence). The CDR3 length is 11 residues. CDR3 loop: CSARIREKLFF. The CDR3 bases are TGCAGTGCTAGAATCCGTGAAAAACTGTTTTTT.

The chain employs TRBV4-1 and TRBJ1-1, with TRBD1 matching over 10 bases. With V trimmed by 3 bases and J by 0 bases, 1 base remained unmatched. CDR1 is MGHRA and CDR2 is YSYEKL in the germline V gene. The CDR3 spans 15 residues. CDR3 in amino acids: CASSHGQGVNTEAFF. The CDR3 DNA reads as TGCGCCAGCAGCCATGGACAGGGGGTGAACACTGAAGCTTTCTTT.

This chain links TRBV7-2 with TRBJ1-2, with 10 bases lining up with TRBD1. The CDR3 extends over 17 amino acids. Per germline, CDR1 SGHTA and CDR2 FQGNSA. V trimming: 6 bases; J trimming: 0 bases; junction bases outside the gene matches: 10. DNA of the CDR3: TGTGCCAGCAGTTTAAGACAGGGGGCAGGAGCTAACTATGGCTACACCTTC. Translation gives CASSLRQGAGANYGYTF.

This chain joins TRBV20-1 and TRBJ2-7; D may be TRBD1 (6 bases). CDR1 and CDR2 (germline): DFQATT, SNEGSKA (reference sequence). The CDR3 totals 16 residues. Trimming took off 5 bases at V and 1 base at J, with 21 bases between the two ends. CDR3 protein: CSALNVQGATSYEQYF. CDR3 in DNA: TGCAGTGCTTTAAACGTACAGGGAGCTACTTCCTACGAGCAGTACTTC.

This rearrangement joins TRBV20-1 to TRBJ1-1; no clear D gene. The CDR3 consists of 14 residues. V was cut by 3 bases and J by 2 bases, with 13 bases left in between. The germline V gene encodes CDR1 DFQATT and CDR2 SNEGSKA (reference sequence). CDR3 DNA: TGCAGTGCTAGTTTGCTAAGTTTAAACACTGAAGCTTTCTTT. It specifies CSASLLSLNTEAFF.

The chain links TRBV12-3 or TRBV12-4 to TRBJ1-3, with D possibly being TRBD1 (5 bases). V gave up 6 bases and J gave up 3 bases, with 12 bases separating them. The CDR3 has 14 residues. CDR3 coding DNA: TGTGCCAGCAGCCGGGGGACGTTTGGAAACACCATATATTTT. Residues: CASSRGTFGNTIYF.

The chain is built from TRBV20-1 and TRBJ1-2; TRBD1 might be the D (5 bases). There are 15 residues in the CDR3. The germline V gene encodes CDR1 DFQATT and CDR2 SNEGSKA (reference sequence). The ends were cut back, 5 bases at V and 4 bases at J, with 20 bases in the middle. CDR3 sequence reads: CSAGTDRLFGYGYTF. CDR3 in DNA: TGCAGTGCTGGAACAGACAGATTGTTTGGCTATGGCTACACCTTC.

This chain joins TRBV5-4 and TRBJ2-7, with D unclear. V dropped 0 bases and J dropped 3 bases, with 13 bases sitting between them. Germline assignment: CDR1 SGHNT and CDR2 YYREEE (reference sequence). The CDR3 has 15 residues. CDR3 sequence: CASSLAINSRYEQYF. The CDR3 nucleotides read TGTGCCAGCAGCTTGGCAATAAACAGTCGCTACGAGCAGTACTTC. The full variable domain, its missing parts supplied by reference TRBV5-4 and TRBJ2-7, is ETGVTQSPTHLIKTRGQQVTLRCSSQSGHNTVSWYQQALGQGPQFIFQYYREEENGRGNFPPRFSGLQFPNYSSELNVNALELDDSALYLCASSLAINSRYEQYFGPGTRLTVT.

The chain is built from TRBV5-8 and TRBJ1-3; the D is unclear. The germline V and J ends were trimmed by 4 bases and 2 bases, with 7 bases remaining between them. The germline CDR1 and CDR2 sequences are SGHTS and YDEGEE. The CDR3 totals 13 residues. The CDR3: CASSKGAGNTIYF. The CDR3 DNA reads TGTGCCAGCAGCAAGGGTGCTGGAAACACCATATATTTT.

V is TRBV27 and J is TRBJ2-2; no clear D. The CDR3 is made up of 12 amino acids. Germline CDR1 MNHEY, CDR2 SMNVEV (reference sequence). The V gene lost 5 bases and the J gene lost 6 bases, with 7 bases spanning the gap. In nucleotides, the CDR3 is TGTGCCAGCAGTCTGGATGCCGGGGAGCTGTTTTTT. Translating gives CASSLDAGELFF.

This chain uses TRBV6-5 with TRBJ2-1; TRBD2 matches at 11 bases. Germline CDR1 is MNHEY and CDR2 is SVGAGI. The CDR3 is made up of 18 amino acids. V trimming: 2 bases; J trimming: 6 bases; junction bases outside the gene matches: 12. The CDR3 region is CASSYRFTSGGLSNEQFF. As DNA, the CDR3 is TGTGCCAGCAGTTACCGCTTCACTAGCGGGGGTTTATCCAATGAGCAGTTCTTC.

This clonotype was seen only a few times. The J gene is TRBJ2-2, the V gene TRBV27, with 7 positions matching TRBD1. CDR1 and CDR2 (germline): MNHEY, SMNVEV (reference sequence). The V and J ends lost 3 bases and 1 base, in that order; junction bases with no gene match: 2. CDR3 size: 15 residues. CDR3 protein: CASSLWTGNTGELFF. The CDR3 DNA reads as TGTGCCAGCAGTTTGTGGACAGGGAACACCGGGGAGCTGTTTTTT.

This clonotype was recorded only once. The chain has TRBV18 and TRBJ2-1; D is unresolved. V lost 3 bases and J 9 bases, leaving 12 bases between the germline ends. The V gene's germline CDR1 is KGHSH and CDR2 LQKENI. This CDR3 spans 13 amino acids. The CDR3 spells CASSPTTTSEQFF. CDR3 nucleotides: TGTGCCAGCTCACCTACGACGACTTCTGAGCAGTTCTTC.

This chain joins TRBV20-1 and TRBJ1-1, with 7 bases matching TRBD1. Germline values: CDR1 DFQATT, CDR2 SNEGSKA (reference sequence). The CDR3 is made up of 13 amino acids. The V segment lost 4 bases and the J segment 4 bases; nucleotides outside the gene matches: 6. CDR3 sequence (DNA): TGCAGTGCTACTGACAGGGCTGGCACTGAAGCTTTCTTT. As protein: CSATDRAGTEAFF.

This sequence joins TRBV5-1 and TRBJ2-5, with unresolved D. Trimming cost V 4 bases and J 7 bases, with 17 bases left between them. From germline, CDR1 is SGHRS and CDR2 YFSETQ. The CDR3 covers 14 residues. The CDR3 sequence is CASSPSLSVGTQYF. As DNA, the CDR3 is TGCGCCAGCAGCCCGAGCTTGTCGGTTGGGACCCAGTACTTC.

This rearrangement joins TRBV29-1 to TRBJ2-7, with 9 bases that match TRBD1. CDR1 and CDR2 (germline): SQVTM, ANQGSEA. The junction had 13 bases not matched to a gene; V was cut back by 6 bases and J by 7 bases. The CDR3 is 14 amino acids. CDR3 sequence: CSVDRTGDLGEQYF. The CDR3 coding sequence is TGCAGCGTAGACAGGACAGGGGATCTGGGAGAGCAGTACTTC.

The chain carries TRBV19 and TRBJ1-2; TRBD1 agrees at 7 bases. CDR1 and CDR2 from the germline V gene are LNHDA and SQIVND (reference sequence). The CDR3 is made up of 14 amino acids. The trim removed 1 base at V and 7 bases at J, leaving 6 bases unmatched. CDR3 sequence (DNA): TGTGCCAGTAGTATAGGACAGGGAGGGATTGGCTACACCTTC. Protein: CASSIGQGGIGYTF.

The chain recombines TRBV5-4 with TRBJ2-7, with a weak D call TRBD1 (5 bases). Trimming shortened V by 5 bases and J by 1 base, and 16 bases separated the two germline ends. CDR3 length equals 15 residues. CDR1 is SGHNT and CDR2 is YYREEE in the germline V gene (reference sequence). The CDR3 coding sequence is TGTGCCAGCAGTCTCCAGGGATCAATTTCCTACGAGCAGTACTTC. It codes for CASSLQGSISYEQYF.

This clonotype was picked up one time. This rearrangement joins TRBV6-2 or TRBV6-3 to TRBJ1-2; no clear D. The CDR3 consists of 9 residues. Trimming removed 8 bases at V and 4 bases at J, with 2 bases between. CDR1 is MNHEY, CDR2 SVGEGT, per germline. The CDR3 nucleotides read TGTGCCAGCGGCTATGGCTACACCTTC. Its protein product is CASGYGYTF.